This TCR beta chain was identified during a study of cytomegalovirus exposure and HLA in healthy donors. V shed 3 bases, J shed 8 bases, and the junction held 11 bases outside the gene matches. Germline V CDR1 and CDR2: MDHEN, SYDVKM. This CDR3 has 15 amino acids. The study ran its PCR with 60 Vbeta and 13 Jbeta primers. The data were produced by immunoSEQ multiplex PCR, yet TCRdb's version contains in-frame clones alone and is incomplete. The profile shows 100,000 or so clones, over 75% of them singletons. This clone was found once. The clonotype was recovered from a man aged 25-45 years in good health and CMV-seropositive. The sample consisted of PBMCs. The rearrangement joins TRBV28 to TRBJ1-2; 8 nucleotides agree with TRBD1. The CDR3, as DNA: TGTGCCAGCAGTTTGGACCCGCAGGGGGCTGGCGGCTACACCTTC. It encodes CASSLDPQGAGGYTF.